One sample yielded the 20 T cell receptor beta chains listed below, sequenced in a study of T-cell reconstitution after alpha-beta-depleted transplantation in children. Molecular barcoding with unique molecular identifiers was used for the TCRbeta library. TCRdb independently ran MiXCR on the PCR reads; one entry per CDR3 protein. The sample has 300,000 to 350,000 distinct CDR3 sequences, around 15% seen once; the top ten hold roughly 40%. This specimen consisted of PBMCs, mostly from graft donor cells, obtained 360 days after TCRalphabeta/CD19-depleted stem cell transplant. Source of these receptors: a male patient aged 2 to 10 who had a stem cell transplant for acute lymphoblastic leukemia, so the T cells may come from the graft donor.

The gene calls are TRBV11-3 and TRBJ2-2, with 7 nucleotides matching TRBD2. Germline CDR1 reads SGHNT; CDR2 reads YENEEA. The CDR3 consists of 17 residues. Trimming removed 5 bases from V and 0 bases from J; junction bases left unmatched: 9. CDR3 sequence: CASSPTRDYANTGELFF. DNA for the CDR3: TGTGCCAGCAGCCCGACCCGGGACTACGCGAACACCGGGGAGCTGTTTTTT.

There are a few counts of this clonotype. This sequence joins TRBV10-3 and TRBJ2-7, with D possibly matching TRBD2 (6 bases). Germline V gene lookup returns CDR1 ENHRY and CDR2 SYGVKD. CDR3 length equals 14 residues. The V and J ends lost 7 bases and 0 bases respectively, with 13 bases between them. This CDR3 reads CAIKVERVSYEQYF. As DNA, the CDR3 is TGTGCCATCAAGGTCGAGCGGGTCTCCTACGAGCAGTACTTC.

This clonotype was observed a handful of times. J is TRBJ2-1 and V is TRBV6-2 or TRBV6-3; possible D gene TRBD1, 5 bases. The CDR3 spans 14 residues. CDR1 and CDR2 from the germline V gene are MNHEY and SVGEGT. V was cut by 5 bases and J by 3 bases, with 11 bases left in between. CDR3 sequence: CASSRTKFYNEQFF. The CDR3 region has the DNA TGTGCCAGCAGTAGGACAAAGTTCTACAATGAGCAGTTCTTC.

This chain links TRBV28 with TRBJ1-4; 7 bases fit TRBD1. After removal of 2 bases from V and 10 bases from J, the junction contained 13 bases not matched to a gene. Germline lookup yields CDR1 MDHEN and CDR2 SYDVKM. The CDR3 consists of 16 residues. CDR3 in DNA: TGTGCCAGCAGTTTAGGCCAGGGGGTAGTGGATGGAAAACTGTTTTTT. This codes for CASSLGQGVVDGKLFF.

This clonotype was detected a few times. The J gene is TRBJ2-2, the V gene TRBV5-1, with D uncertain. V was pared by 4 bases and J by 4 bases, with 14 bases between. Germline V gene lookup returns CDR1 SGHRS and CDR2 YFSETQ. The CDR3 length is 15 residues. Here the CDR3 DNA reads TGCGCCAGCAGCAAGACTCCTTCTACCACCGGGGAGCTGTTTTTT. Its protein product is CASSKTPSTTGELFF.

The J gene is TRBJ2-1, the V gene TRBV5-1; weak D call: TRBD1 (5 bases). The germline CDR1 and CDR2 sequences are SGHRS and YFSETQ. V lost 4 bases, J lost 1 base, and 12 bases lay in between. This CDR3 comprises 15 residues. CDR3 DNA: TGCGCCAGCAGCGGAACAGGTGGGTCCTACAATGAGCAGTTCTTC. Amino acids: CASSGTGGSYNEQFF.

The chain combines TRBV4-2 with TRBJ2-3, with 7 nucleotides matching TRBD1. The CDR3 extends over 17 amino acids. Germline CDR1 is LGHNA and CDR2 is YNFKEQ. The V and J ends lost 4 bases and 5 bases, in that order; junction bases with no gene match: 15. DNA of the CDR3: TGTGCCAGCAGCCCCCGACAGGGCATGGGTTCACTAGATACGCAGTATTTT. Its translation: CASSPRQGMGSLDTQYF.

The gene calls are TRBV5-5 and TRBJ2-5; no clear D gene. The germline V and J ends were trimmed by 1 base and 2 bases, with 6 bases remaining between them. Germline-derived CDR1 and CDR2 are SGHKS and YYEKEE (reference sequence). The CDR3 is 13 amino acids. The chain's CDR3 is CASSLPVQETQYF. The DNA of the CDR3 is TGTGCCAGCAGCTTGCCCGTACAAGAGACCCAGTACTTC.

This clonotype was counted a few times. The V and J genes are TRBV20-1 and TRBJ2-7, with 10 bases lining up with TRBD2. CDR3 length: 14 residues. Per germline, CDR1 DFQATT and CDR2 SNEGSKA (reference sequence). V shed 1 base, J shed 5 bases, and the junction held 5 bases outside the gene matches. The CDR3 DNA reads as TGCAGTGCTAGAGGGGCTAGCGGGAGTCACGAGCAGTACTTC. This gives the protein CSARGASGSHEQYF.

This clonotype was counted between two and nine times. V gene TRBV5-1 combines with J gene TRBJ1-1, with TRBD1 identical over 9 bases. This CDR3 contains 14 residues. With V trimmed by 5 bases and J by 8 bases, 10 bases remained unmatched. The germline gives CDR1 SGHRS, CDR2 YFSETQ. Here the CDR3 DNA reads TGCGCCAGCAGAATGGAACTGGGACAGGGAGAAGCTTTCTTT. Translated, it gives CASRMELGQGEAFF.

CDR3 residues: CASMRLASTGELFF. CDR3 nucleotide sequence: TGTGCCAGCATGAGACTAGCAAGCACCGGGGAGCTGTTTTTT. This chain connects TRBV2 to TRBJ2-2, with 7 bases that match TRBD2. The CDR3 length is 14 residues. J was trimmed by 4 bases and V by 7 bases; bases with no gene match: 6. Germline-derived CDR1 and CDR2 are SNHLY and FYNNEI.

This clonotype was found a few times. The V call is TRBV5-1, the J call TRBJ2-7, with D maybe TRBD1 (5 bases). Germline V gives CDR1 SGHRS, CDR2 YFSETQ. The V end was cut by 4 bases, the J end by 0 bases, with 11 bases between. The CDR3 loop spans 14 amino acids. CDR3 bases: TGCGCCAGCAGCCAGACAGTACTCTCCTACGAGCAGTACTTC. Encoded protein: CASSQTVLSYEQYF.

This clonotype showed up many times. The J gene is TRBJ2-7, the V gene TRBV6-1; 10 nucleotides match TRBD1. CDR3 length: 15 amino acids. V shed 2 bases and J 3 bases; nucleotides not matched to a gene: 4. From germline, CDR1 is MNHNS and CDR2 SASEGT. The CDR3 loop reads CASSEPGTGVYEQYF. CDR3 DNA sequence: TGTGCCAGCAGTGAACCCGGGACAGGGGTCTACGAGCAGTACTTC.

J is TRBJ2-1 and V is TRBV20-1, with D unclear. The ends were cut back, 3 bases at V and 2 bases at J, with 14 bases in the middle. The CDR3 is 15 residues long. CDR1 is DFQATT, CDR2 SNEGSKA, per germline (reference sequence). The CDR3 loop reads CSASSWRTPYNEQFF. The CDR3 DNA is TGCAGTGCTAGTAGTTGGCGTACGCCCTACAATGAGCAGTTCTTC.

In this sample, this clonotype turned up many times. The chain has TRBV5-6 and TRBJ2-3; 8 nucleotides match TRBD1. After removal of 1 base from V and 2 bases from J, the junction contained 6 bases not matched to a gene. The CDR3 has 16 residues. CDR1 SGHDT and CDR2 YYEEEE come from the germline V gene. CDR3 nucleotide sequence: TGTGCCAGCAGCTTGACGGACAGGGTTTACACAGATACGCAGTATTTT. Amino acids: CASSLTDRVYTDTQYF.

This clonotype occurred many times. The gene calls are TRBV7-6 and TRBJ2-5, with TRBD2 matching over 8 bases. CDR1 SGHVS and CDR2 FNYEAQ come from the germline V gene. V shed 3 bases, J shed 4 bases, and the junction held 4 bases outside the gene matches. CDR3 length equals 14 residues. The chain's CDR3 is CASSFTSGRETQYF. Written as DNA, the CDR3 is TGTGCCAGCAGCTTTACTAGCGGAAGAGAGACCCAGTACTTC. The whole variable domain, remainder taken from reference TRBV7-6 and TRBJ2-5, is GAGVSQSPRYKVTKRGQDVALRCDPISGHVSLYWYRQALGQGPEFLTYFNYEAQQDKSGLPNDRFSAERPEGSISTLTIQRTEQRDSAMYRCASSFTSGRETQYFGPGTRLLVL.

The sample holds a few counts of this clonotype. The gene calls are TRBV4-3 and TRBJ2-7, with D uncertain. CDR1 is LGHNA, CDR2 YSLEER, per germline. The germline V and J ends were trimmed by 1 base and 4 bases, with 8 bases remaining between them. The CDR3 covers 13 residues. The CDR3 is CASSQAVQYEQYF. In DNA, the CDR3 is TGCGCCAGCAGCCAAGCGGTGCAATACGAGCAGTACTTC.

This clonotype has ten or more counts. The chain recombines TRBV20-1 with TRBJ2-3; D possibly corresponds to TRBD2 (7 bases). The CDR3 runs 14 residues. Looked up from germline, CDR1 is DFQATT and CDR2 is SNEGSKA (reference sequence). Trimming pared 7 bases from V and 2 bases from J, leaving 16 bases between. The CDR3 nucleotides read TGCAGTGTCACCGGAGGGGGGGCCACAGATACGCAGTATTTT. This encodes CSVTGGGATDTQYF.

The V call is TRBV12-3 or TRBV12-4, the J call TRBJ2-7, with D possibly being TRBD2 (6 bases). Trimming shortened V by 6 bases and J by 0 bases, and 15 bases separated the two germline ends. The CDR3 length is 15 residues. DNA for the CDR3: TGTGCCAGCAGCGTTCCGGGGGAGCTCTCCTACGAGCAGTACTTC. It translates to CASSVPGELSYEQYF.

The J gene is TRBJ2-7, the V gene TRBV28; tentatively, D is TRBD1 (5 bases). This CDR3 is built from 14 residues. The V gene's germline CDR1 is MDHEN and CDR2 SYDVKM. Trimming shortened V by 7 bases and J by 0 bases, and 13 bases separated the two germline ends. The chain's CDR3 is CASTPTVNSYEQYF. In nucleotides, the CDR3 is TGTGCCAGCACCCCGACAGTTAACTCCTACGAGCAGTACTTC. The variable domain in full, completed from reference TRBV28 and TRBJ2-7, reads DVKVTQSSRYLVKRTGEKVFLECVQDMDHENMFWYRQDPGLGLRLIYFSYDVKMKEKGDIPEGYSVSREKKERFSLILESASTNQTSMYLCASTPTVNSYEQYFGPGTRLTVT.